Following are 20 T cell receptor beta chains from one sample sequenced in a study of blood T cell repertoires in COVID-19. Produced via immunoSEQ multiplex PCR; TCRdb's table is partial and in-frame only. The sample contains 150,000 to 200,000 clones, under 85% of which appear only once. The sequencing sample was made of peripheral blood. Receptors were obtained from a woman aged 70-85 years with COVID-19, enrolled during active disease.

The chain uses TRBV28 and TRBJ2-3; maybe TRBD2 (7 bases). CDR1 is MDHEN, CDR2 SYDVKM, per germline. The CDR3 runs to 17 residues. Between the trimmed V and J ends, which lost 2 bases and 2 bases, there was a span of 17 bases. The CDR3: CASSLAGARGNTDTQYF. The CDR3 bases are TGTGCCAGCAGTTTAGCGGGAGCGAGGGGGAACACAGATACGCAGTATTTT.

J is TRBJ2-5 and V is TRBV19; TRBD1 might be the D (6 bases). Germline-derived CDR1 and CDR2 are LNHDA and SQIVND (reference sequence). V was trimmed by 6 bases and J by 5 bases, leaving 19 bases between them. The CDR3 runs to 15 residues. CDR3 region: CASSLTGTRGETQYF. CDR3 bases: TGTGCCAGTAGCCTGACCGGGACAAGGGGGGAGACCCAGTACTTC.

CDR3 in amino acids: CASSQGSSGTLDTQYF. CDR3 in DNA: TGTGCCAGCAGCCAAGGATCTAGCGGGACTTTGGATACGCAGTATTTT. The J gene is TRBJ2-3, the V gene TRBV4-2; 9 bases fit TRBD2. In germline, CDR1 is LGHNA, CDR2 YNFKEQ. Trimming at V came to 1 base and at J to 6 bases, leaving 8 bases not matched to a gene. The CDR3 has 16 residues.

This rearrangement joins TRBV5-1 to TRBJ2-7, with 8 bases that match TRBD2. Germline assignment: CDR1 SGHRS and CDR2 YFSETQ. Trimming took 7 bases from V and 2 from J; bases not matched to a gene: 14. The CDR3 spans 16 residues. CDR3 protein: CASRPSGGSIAYEQYF. The CDR3 nucleotides are TGCGCCAGCCGCCCATCGGGGGGGTCAATCGCCTACGAGCAGTACTTC.

The genes are TRBV27 and TRBJ1-2; 9 bases agree with TRBD1. With V trimmed by 8 bases and J by 5 bases, 9 bases remained unmatched. The CDR3 totals 14 residues. Germline CDR1 reads MNHEY; CDR2 reads SMNVEV (reference sequence). CDR3 nucleotides: TGTGCCAGCCGGAATTGGACAGGGGAGTATGGCTACACCTTC. This codes for CASRNWTGEYGYTF.

The chain uses TRBV7-2 and TRBJ2-3, with 14 bases fitting TRBD2. V lost 4 bases to trimming and J lost 4 bases; unmatched junction nucleotides: 4. The CDR3 extends over 16 amino acids. Germline CDR1 reads SGHTA; CDR2 reads FQGNSA. This CDR3 reads CASSSGTSGSSDTQYF. For the CDR3, the DNA is TGTGCCAGCAGCTCGGGGACTAGCGGGAGTTCAGATACGCAGTATTTT.

The table lists this clone with many counts. This chain joins TRBV7-2 and TRBJ1-3; D is possibly TRBD1 (5 bases). Germline V gene data show CDR1 as SGHTA and CDR2 as FQGNSA. V was clipped by 0 bases and J by 3 bases, with 9 bases between them. The CDR3 totals 15 residues. The CDR3 loop is CASSLAWGSGNTIYF. DNA for the CDR3: TGTGCCAGCAGCTTAGCATGGGGCAGTGGAAACACCATATATTTT. The full variable domain, its missing parts supplied by reference TRBV7-2 and TRBJ1-3, is GAGVSQSPSNKVTEKGKDVELRCDPISGHTALYWYRQSLGQGLEFLIYFQGNSAPDKSGLPSDRFSAERTGGSVSTLTIQRTQQEDSAVYLCASSLAWGSGNTIYFGEGSWLTVV.

The CDR3 loop reads CASSPGGQNTEAFF. The CDR3 DNA is TGTGCCAGCAGCCCTGGGGGACAGAACACTGAAGCTTTCTTT. The V gene is TRBV5-4, the J gene TRBJ1-1, with D tentatively TRBD1 (6 bases). Germline V gene sequence: CDR1 SGHNT, CDR2 YYREEE (reference sequence). This CDR3 region has 14 residues. V was shortened by 4 bases and J by 1 base, with 11 bases between the two germline ends.

The rearrangement links TRBV7-2 to TRBJ2-5; D might be TRBD1 (6 bases). The germline gives CDR1 SGHTA, CDR2 FQGNSA. CDR3 size: 13 residues. Deletions cut 3 bases from V and 7 bases from J, with 12 bases between. CDR3 loop: CASSFDRRGTQYF. The CDR3 DNA follows: TGTGCCAGCAGCTTTGACCGCAGGGGGACCCAGTACTTC.

The J gene is TRBJ2-1, the V gene TRBV24-1; 10 nucleotides match TRBD1. The CDR3 extends over 16 amino acids. Trimming at V came to 0 bases and at J to 8 bases, leaving 6 bases not matched to a gene. Per germline, CDR1 KGHDR and CDR2 SFDVKD. The CDR3 bases are TGTGCCACCAGTGATTTGGGGGGACAGGGGCCCTATGAGCAGTTCTTC. It yields the protein CATSDLGGQGPYEQFF.

The J gene is TRBJ1-1, the V gene TRBV29-1; 7 bases map to TRBD1. The trim removed 0 bases at V and 11 bases at J, leaving 9 bases unmatched. CDR3 length: 13 residues. Germline V gene lookup returns CDR1 SQVTM and CDR2 ANQGSEA. The DNA of the CDR3 is TGCAGCGTTGAAGATCCTGACAGGGTCGACGCTTTCTTT. Translated: CSVEDPDRVDAFF. The entire variable domain, with the rest obtained from reference TRBV29-1 and TRBJ1-1, is as follows: SAVISQKPSRDICQRGTSLTIQCQVDSQVTMMFWYRQQPGQSLTLIATANQGSEATYESGFVIDKFPISRPNLTFSTLTVSNMSPEDSSIYLCSVEDPDRVDAFFGQGTRLTVV.

The gene calls are TRBV6-5 and TRBJ2-7; D is unresolved. The ends were cut back, 2 bases at V and 0 bases at J, with 5 bases in the middle. Germline V gives CDR1 MNHEY, CDR2 SVGAGI. CDR3 length: 13 amino acids. CDR3 DNA sequence: TGTGCCAGCAGTTACACTCGCTCCTACGAGCAGTACTTC. Protein: CASSYTRSYEQYF.

This rearrangement joins TRBV9 to TRBJ2-5; weak D call: TRBD2 (5 bases). Germline lookup yields CDR1 SGDLS and CDR2 YYNGEE. V dropped 3 bases and J dropped 6 bases, with 15 bases sitting between them. The CDR3 is 14 amino acids. The DNA of the CDR3 is TGTGCCAGCAGCGGGGGAGTCGGGATGCAGACCCAGTACTTC. Its protein product is CASSGGVGMQTQYF.

The chain couples TRBV9 to TRBJ2-7; D might be TRBD2 (5 bases). V was trimmed by 0 bases and J by 6 bases, leaving 13 bases between them. The V gene's germline CDR1 is SGDLS and CDR2 YYNGEE. This CDR3 is built from 14 residues. The CDR3 loop reads CASSVAGVGAEQYF. The CDR3 DNA sequence: TGTGCCAGCAGCGTAGCCGGGGTGGGAGCCGAGCAGTACTTC. Filled out from reference TRBV9 and TRBJ2-7, the complete variable domain reads DSGVTQTPKHLITATGQRVTLRCSPRSGDLSVYWYQQSLDQGLQFLIQYYNGEERAKGNILERFSAQQFPDLHSELNLSSLELGDSALYFCASSVAGVGAEQYFGPGTRLTVT.

There are a few counts of this clone. The V gene is TRBV19, the J gene TRBJ2-1; 11 bases match TRBD2. Germline V gene sequence: CDR1 LNHDA, CDR2 SQIVND (reference sequence). V dropped 6 bases and J dropped 3; count of bases not matched to a gene: 4. The CDR3 runs 15 residues. The CDR3 reads CASSQTSGSYNEQFF. The CDR3 DNA is TGTGCCAGTAGCCAAACTAGCGGGAGCTACAATGAGCAGTTCTTC.

The chain joins TRBV4-3 to TRBJ2-5, with a tentative D call TRBD1 (5 bases). Germline assignment: CDR1 LGHNA and CDR2 YSLEER. V was clipped by 0 bases and J by 1 base, with 9 bases between them. The CDR3 covers 15 residues. CDR3 sequence (DNA): TGCGCCAGCAGCCAAGATGACAGAGCCCAAGAGACCCAGTACTTC. This codes for CASSQDDRAQETQYF.

The CDR3 nucleotides are TGTGCCAGCAGCCAAAATACGGGCGAGCAGTACTTC. This encodes CASSQNTGEQYF. The J gene is TRBJ2-7, the V gene TRBV3-1 (or the pseudogene TRBV3-2); no firm D call. The length of the CDR3 is 12 residues. Germline assignment: CDR1 LGHDT and CDR2 YNNKEL (reference sequence). V gave up 2 bases and J gave up 6 bases, with 8 bases separating them.

The chain uses TRBV19 and TRBJ1-2, with D perhaps TRBD1 (6 bases). The CDR3 runs to 18 residues. The V gene lost 3 bases and the J gene lost 1 base, with 21 bases spanning the gap. Germline V CDR1 and CDR2: LNHDA, SQIVND (reference sequence). CDR3 protein: CASSIRNRGQYVNYGYTF. The CDR3 bases are TGTGCCAGTAGTATTCGAAACCGCGGACAGTACGTTAACTATGGCTACACCTTC.

V is TRBV21-1 and J is TRBJ1-6. TRBV21-1 is flagged as a pseudogene. CDR3 size: 19 residues. CDR3 region: CASSSPQRQLSSYNSPLHF. The CDR3 coding sequence is TGTGCCAGCAGCTCCCCCCAGCGGCAGCTGAGCTCCTATAATTCACCCCTCCACTTT.

The genes are TRBV2 and TRBJ2-1; 8 nucleotides match TRBD2. The V segment lost 7 bases and the J segment 8 bases; nucleotides outside the gene matches: 10. Germline-derived CDR1 and CDR2 are SNHLY and FYNNEI. This CDR3 is built from 14 residues. This CDR3 reads CASTGGEVVHEQFF. For the CDR3, the DNA is TGTGCCAGCACGGGGGGGGAGGTCGTCCATGAGCAGTTCTTC.